These 5 T cell receptor beta chains were all obtained from the same sample, sequenced in a study of T cells in Graves' hyperthyroidism and ophthalmopathy. Amplification yielded TCR beta CDR3 regions, with RNA transcripts as the source. Using the HTBI primer set, a first-round RT-PCR was run on the TCR CDR3. One entry per CDR3 protein results from TCRdb running MiXCR on the multiplex PCR reads. The sample records 530,000 or so distinct CDR3 sequences, roughly 25% being singletons. The specimen was blood. The receptors here all came from a woman aged 25 to 39 with Graves' ophthalmopathy.

The table lists this clonotype with many counts. The gene calls are TRBV20-1 and TRBJ1-1; 8 bases align to TRBD1. V trimming: 3 bases; J trimming: 3 bases; junction bases outside the gene matches: 6. This CDR3 has 14 amino acids. Germline assignment: CDR1 DFQATT and CDR2 SNEGSKA (reference sequence). This CDR3 reads CSASAETGDTEAFF. In DNA, the CDR3 is TGCAGTGCTAGTGCGGAGACAGGGGACACTGAAGCTTTCTTT.

The V gene is TRBV18, the J gene TRBJ1-1; tentatively, D is TRBD1 (5 bases). The ends were cut back, 3 bases at V and 6 bases at J, with 14 bases in the middle. CDR3 length: 14 amino acids. CDR1 is KGHSH and CDR2 is LQKENI in the germline V gene. The CDR3 sequence is CASSPSSTAAEAFF. The CDR3 DNA reads as TGTGCCAGCTCACCTTCCTCGACAGCGGCTGAAGCTTTCTTT.

About this clonotype itself: The CDR3 ends on some other residue instead of the conserved phenylalanine or tryptophan, so this is likely a read error. The rearrangement links TRBV6-1 to TRBJ2-7; D unresolved. The germline V and J ends were trimmed by 7 bases and 2 bases, with 12 bases remaining between them. The CDR3 is made up of 13 amino acids. The germline V gene has CDR1 MNHNS and CDR2 SASEGT. The CDR3: CASTALITYEQYS. CDR3 nucleotides: TGTGCCAGCACCGCATTAATAACCTACGAGCAGTACTCC.

V and J are TRBV20-1 and TRBJ2-7; TRBD1 might be the D (5 bases). The germline V and J ends were trimmed by 2 bases and 0 bases, with 17 bases remaining between them. This CDR3 has 16 amino acids. Germline V gene sequence: CDR1 DFQATT, CDR2 SNEGSKA (reference sequence). CDR3 bases: TGCAGTGCTAGACAGGGTTACCCCGATCACTCCTACGAGCAGTACTTC. Translation gives CSARQGYPDHSYEQYF.

This clonotype was seen repeatedly, ten times or more. The chain couples TRBV12-5 to TRBJ1-2; the D is unclear. Trimming pared 2 bases from V and 6 bases from J, leaving 10 bases between. CDR1 is LGHNT, CDR2 FRNRAP, per germline. The CDR3 length is 13 residues. The CDR3 spells CASGLIRLNGYTF. The CDR3 nucleotides are TGTGCTAGTGGTTTGATTCGCTTAAATGGCTACACCTTC.